Listed here is a single T cell receptor beta chain. Its antigen is undetermined. This sample was included in a study of CD8+CD57+ T cells in acquired aplastic anemia. Study-wide context: DNA from sorted CD4+ and CD8+ cells averaged roughly 3.2 ug. Study-level findings and limits: Around 30 sequences, all CD8+ CDR3, were shared between patients and controls.

Trimming removed 7 bases at V and 5 bases at J, with 18 bases between. CDR3 length: 14 residues. The germline gives CDR1 SNHLY, CDR2 FYNNEI. By flow cytometry, patients selected for sequencing had shown an expansion of CD8+CD57+ cells. Genomic DNA was employed as the template in profiling TCR beta VDJ and CDR3. TCRdb reprocessed the reads with MiXCR, giving one entry per CDR3 protein. The sample has around 170,000 distinct CDR3 sequences, approximately 48% seen once; the top ten hold around 9.7%. The sample consisted of sorted CD4+, CD8+, or CD8+CD57+ T cells (not recorded which) from PBMCs. This sequence originates from a human donor with aplastic anemia. This chain connects TRBV2 to TRBJ2-7, with D maybe TRBD1 (6 bases). The CDR3 loop is CASMPGQGLNEQYF. In nucleotides, the CDR3 is TGTGCCAGCATGCCTGGGCAGGGGTTAAACGAGCAGTACTTC.